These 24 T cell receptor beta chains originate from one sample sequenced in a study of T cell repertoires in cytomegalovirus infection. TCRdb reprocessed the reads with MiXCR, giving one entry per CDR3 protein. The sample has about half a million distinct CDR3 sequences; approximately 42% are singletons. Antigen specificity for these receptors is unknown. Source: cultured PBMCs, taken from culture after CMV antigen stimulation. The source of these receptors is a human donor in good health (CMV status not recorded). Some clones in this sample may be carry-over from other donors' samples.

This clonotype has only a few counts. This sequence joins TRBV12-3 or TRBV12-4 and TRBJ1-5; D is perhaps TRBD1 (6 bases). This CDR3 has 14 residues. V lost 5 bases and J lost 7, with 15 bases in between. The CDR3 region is CASSKPLQGQPQHF. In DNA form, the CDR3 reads TGTGCCAGCAGTAAACCCCTGCAGGGGCAGCCCCAGCATTTT.

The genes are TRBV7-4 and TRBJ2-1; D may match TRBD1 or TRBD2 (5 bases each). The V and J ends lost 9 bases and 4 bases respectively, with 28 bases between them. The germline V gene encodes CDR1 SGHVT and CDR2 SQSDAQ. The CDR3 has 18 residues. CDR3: CASYPPEGHPYPYNEQFF. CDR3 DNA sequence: TGTGCCAGTTACCCTCCAGAGGGGCACCCATACCCTTACAATGAGCAGTTCTTC.

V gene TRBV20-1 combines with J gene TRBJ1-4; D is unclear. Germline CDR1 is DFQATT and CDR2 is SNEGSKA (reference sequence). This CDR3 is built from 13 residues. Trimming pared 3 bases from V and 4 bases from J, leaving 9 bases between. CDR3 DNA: TGCAGTGCTAGTGAGGGCAGTAATGAAAAACTGTTTTTT. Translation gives CSASEGSNEKLFF.

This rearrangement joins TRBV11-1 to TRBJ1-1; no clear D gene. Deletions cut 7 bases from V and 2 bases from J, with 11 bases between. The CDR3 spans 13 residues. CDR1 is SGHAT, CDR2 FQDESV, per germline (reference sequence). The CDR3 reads CASTTTTNTEAFF. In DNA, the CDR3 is TGTGCCAGCACCACAACCACAAACACTGAAGCTTTCTTT. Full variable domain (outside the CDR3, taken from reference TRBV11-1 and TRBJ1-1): EAEVAQSPRYKITEKSQAVAFWCDPISGHATLYWYRQILGQGPELLVQFQDESVVDDSQLPKDRFSAERLKGVDSTLKIQPAELGDSAMYLCASTTTTNTEAFFGQGTRLTVV.

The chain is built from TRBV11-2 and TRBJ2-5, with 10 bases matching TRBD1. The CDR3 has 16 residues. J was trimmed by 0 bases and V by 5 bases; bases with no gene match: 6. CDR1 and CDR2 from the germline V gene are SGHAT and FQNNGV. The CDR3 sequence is CASSPWDRGDQETQYF. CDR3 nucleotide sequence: TGTGCCAGCAGCCCCTGGGACAGGGGTGACCAAGAGACCCAGTACTTC.

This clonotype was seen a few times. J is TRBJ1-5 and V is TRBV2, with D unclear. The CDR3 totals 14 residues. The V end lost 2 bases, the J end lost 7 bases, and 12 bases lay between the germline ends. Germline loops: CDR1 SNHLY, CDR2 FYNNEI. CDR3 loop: CASSERGFGQPQHF. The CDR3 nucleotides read TGTGCCAGCAGTGAACGAGGGTTTGGGCAGCCCCAGCATTTT.

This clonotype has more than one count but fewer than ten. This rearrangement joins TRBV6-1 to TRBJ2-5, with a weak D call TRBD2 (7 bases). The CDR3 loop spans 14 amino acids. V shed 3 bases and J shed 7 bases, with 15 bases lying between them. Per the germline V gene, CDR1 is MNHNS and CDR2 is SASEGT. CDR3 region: CASSDWGGRGTQYF. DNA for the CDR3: TGTGCCAGCAGTGACTGGGGGGGCCGGGGGACCCAGTACTTC.

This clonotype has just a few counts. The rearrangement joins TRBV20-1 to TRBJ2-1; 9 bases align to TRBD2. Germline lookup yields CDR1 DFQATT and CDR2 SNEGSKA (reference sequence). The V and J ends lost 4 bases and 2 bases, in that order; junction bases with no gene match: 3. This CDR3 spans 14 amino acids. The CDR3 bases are TGCAGTGCTAATAGCGGGAGCCCCTACAATGAGCAGTTCTTC. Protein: CSANSGSPYNEQFF.

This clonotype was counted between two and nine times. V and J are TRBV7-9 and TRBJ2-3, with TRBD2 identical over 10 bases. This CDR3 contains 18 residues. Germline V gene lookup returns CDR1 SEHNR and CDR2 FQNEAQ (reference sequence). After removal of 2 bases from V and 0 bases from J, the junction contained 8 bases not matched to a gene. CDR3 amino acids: CASSLPSGGSSSTDTQYF. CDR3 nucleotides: TGTGCCAGCAGCTTACCTAGCGGGGGTTCCTCTAGCACAGATACGCAGTATTTT.

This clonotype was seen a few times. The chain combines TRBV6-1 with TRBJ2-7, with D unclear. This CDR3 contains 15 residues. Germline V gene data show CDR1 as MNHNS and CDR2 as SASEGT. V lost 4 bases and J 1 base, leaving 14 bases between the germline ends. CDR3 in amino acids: CASSVNRADSYEQYF. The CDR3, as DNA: TGTGCCAGCAGTGTCAATCGGGCGGATTCCTACGAGCAGTACTTC.

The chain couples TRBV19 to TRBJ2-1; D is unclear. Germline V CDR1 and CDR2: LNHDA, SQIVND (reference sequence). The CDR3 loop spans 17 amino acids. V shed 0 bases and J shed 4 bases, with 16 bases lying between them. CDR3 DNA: TGTGCCAGTAGTATAGATCCCACAATAGACGGATACAATGAGCAGTTCTTC. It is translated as CASSIDPTIDGYNEQFF. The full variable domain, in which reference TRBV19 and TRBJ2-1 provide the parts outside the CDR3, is DGGITQSPKYLFRKEGQNVTLSCEQNLNHDAMYWYRQDPGQGLRLIYYSQIVNDFQKGDIAEGYSVSREKKESFPLTVTSAQKNPTAFYLCASSIDPTIDGYNEQFFGPGTRLTVL.

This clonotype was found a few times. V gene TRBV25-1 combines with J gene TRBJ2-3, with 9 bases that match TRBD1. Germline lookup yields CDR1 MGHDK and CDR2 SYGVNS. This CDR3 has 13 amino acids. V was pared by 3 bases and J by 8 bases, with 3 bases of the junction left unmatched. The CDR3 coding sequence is TGTGCCAGCAGTGAGTACAGGGGGCCTACGCAGTATTTT. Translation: CASSEYRGPTQYF.

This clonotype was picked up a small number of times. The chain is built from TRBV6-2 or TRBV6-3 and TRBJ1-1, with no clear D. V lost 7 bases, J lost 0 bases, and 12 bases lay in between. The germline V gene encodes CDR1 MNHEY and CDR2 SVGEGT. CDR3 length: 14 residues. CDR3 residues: CASTKRRLNTEAFF. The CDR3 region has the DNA TGTGCCAGCACCAAGAGACGGCTGAACACTGAAGCTTTCTTT.

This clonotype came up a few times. CDR3 protein: CASSPPVSGRFEQFF. Here the CDR3 DNA reads TGTGCCAGCAGCCCTCCGGTTAGCGGGCGATTCGAGCAGTTCTTC. The chain is built from TRBV6-1 and TRBJ2-1; 7 nucleotides match TRBD2. Germline V gene sequence: CDR1 MNHNS, CDR2 SASEGT. With 6 bases clipped from V and 10 bases from J, the junction kept 15 bases outside the gene matches. CDR3 length: 15 amino acids.

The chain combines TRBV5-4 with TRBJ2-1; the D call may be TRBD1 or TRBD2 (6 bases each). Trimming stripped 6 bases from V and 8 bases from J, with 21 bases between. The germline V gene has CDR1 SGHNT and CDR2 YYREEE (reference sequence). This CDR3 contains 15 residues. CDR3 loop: CASTPGGGLIDEQFF. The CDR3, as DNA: TGTGCCAGCACCCCAGGAGGGGGGCTGATCGATGAGCAGTTCTTC.

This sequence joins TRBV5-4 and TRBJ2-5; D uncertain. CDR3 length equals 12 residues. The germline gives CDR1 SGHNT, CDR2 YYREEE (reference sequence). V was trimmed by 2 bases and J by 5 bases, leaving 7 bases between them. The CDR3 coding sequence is TGTGCCAGCAGCTTCAGTTTGGAGACCCAGTACTTC. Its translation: CASSFSLETQYF.

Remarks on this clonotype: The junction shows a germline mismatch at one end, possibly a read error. The CDR3 here is CASSGAGRNEQFF. In DNA, the CDR3 is TGTGCCAGCAGCGGTGCGGGTCGCAATGAACAGTTCTTC. The chain employs TRBV2 and TRBJ2-1; possibly TRBD2 for D (5 bases). CDR1 is SNHLY and CDR2 is FYNNEI in the germline V gene. The CDR3 is made up of 13 amino acids.

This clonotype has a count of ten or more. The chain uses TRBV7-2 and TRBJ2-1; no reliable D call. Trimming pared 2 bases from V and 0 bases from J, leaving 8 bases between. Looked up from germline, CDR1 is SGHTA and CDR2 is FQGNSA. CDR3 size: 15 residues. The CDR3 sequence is CASSLLKSSYNEQFF. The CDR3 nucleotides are TGTGCCAGCAGCTTATTAAAAAGCTCCTACAATGAGCAGTTCTTC.

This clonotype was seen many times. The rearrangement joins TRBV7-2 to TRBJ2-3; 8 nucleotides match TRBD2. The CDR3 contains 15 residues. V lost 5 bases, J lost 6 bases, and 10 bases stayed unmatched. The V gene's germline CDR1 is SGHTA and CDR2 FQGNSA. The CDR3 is CASSPPGLALDTQYF. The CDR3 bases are TGTGCCAGCAGCCCCCCCGGACTAGCCCTCGATACGCAGTATTTT.

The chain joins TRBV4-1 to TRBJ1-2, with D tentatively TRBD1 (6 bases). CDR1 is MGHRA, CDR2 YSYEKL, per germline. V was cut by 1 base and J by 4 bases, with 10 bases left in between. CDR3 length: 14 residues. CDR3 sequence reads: CASSQVEGGYGYTF. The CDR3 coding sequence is TGCGCCAGCAGCCAAGTGGAGGGGGGCTATGGCTACACCTTC.

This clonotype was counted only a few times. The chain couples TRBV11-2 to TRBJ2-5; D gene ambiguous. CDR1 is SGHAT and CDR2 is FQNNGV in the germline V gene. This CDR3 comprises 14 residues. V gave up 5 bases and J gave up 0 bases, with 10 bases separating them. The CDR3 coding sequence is TGTGCCAGCAGCCCAGGAAGGTACCAAGAGACCCAGTACTTC. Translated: CASSPGRYQETQYF.

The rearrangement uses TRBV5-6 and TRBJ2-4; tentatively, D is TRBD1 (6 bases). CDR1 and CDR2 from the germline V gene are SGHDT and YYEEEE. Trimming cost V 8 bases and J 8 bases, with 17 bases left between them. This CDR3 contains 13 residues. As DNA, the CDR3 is TGTGCCAGTCGTATACAGGGAATAGACATTCAGTACTTC. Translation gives CASRIQGIDIQYF.

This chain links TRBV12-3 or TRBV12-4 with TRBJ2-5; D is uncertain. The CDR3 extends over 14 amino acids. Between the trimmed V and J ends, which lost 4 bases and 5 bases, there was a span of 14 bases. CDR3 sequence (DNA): TGTGCCAGCAGTTCCAAGACTTTCTTGGAGACCCAGTACTTC. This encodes CASSSKTFLETQYF.

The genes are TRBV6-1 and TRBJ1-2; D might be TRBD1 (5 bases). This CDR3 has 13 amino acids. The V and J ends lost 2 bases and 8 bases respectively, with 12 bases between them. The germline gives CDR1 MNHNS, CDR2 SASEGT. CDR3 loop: CASSEQGEGGYTF. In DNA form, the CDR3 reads TGTGCCAGCAGTGAACAGGGAGAGGGGGGCTACACCTTC.